This entry concerns a single TCR beta chain. Its matching antigen is unknown. Treatment given: around 19 received Ad26.COV2.S at low or high dose, single or two shots; 5 received placebo; per-sample allocation not given. Samples analyzed were those drawn on day 63 after the first vaccine or placebo injection. The sample comes from a study of Ad26.COV2.S vaccination and SARS-CoV-2 variants. Whole-study context: Among those in the COV1001 Ad26.COV2.S trial arm was the donor. Whole-study results and caveats: Breadth measured for non-spike TCRs was similar across vaccine and placebo recipients. Vaccine recipients posted higher spike-specific TCR breadth than their placebo counterparts.

Using immunoSEQ multiplex PCR, the repertoire was profiled, and TCRdb retains in-frame clones only, with some absent. The sample contains some 460,000 clones, 80% to 90% of which appear only once. CDR1 and CDR2 from the germline V gene are MGHDK and SYGVNS. This CDR3 has 12 residues. The V end was cut by 6 bases, the J end by 4 bases, with 9 bases between. The sequences come from peripheral blood, collected in a trial of Ad26.COV2.S vaccine versus placebo. The receptor comes from a person between 18 and 60 years old who received the Ad26.COV2.S COVID-19 vaccine or a placebo. The chain employs TRBV25-1 and TRBJ1-2; D uncertain. The DNA of the CDR3 is TGTGCCAGCAGCGGACCCCTCTATGGCTACACCTTC. It is translated as CASSGPLYGYTF.